Sequencing of this T cell receptor beta chain was carried out in a study of blood T cell repertoires in COVID-19. Background on the study: Both acute and convalescent COVID-19 samples were obtained from the United States, Italy and Spain. The analysed material was cDNA or gDNA that came from T cells, B-cell-depleted T cells, or PBMCs.

The sample holds one count of this clone. Germline values: CDR1 MNHEY, CDR2 SVGEGT. V shed 0 bases, J shed 3 bases, and the junction held 13 bases outside the gene matches. The CDR3 totals 18 residues. How the authors handled the data: The assay estimated nucleated cells by amplifying reference gene primers. Some clones are missing from TCRdb's copy, which holds only in-frame ones; the method was immunoSEQ multiplex PCR. V and J calls and clone size come straight from that table; D and trimming were deduced from the DNA. The sample yields some 280,000 clones, over 80% seen once. The receptor was derived from a woman aged 45-59 years with active or convalescent COVID-19. The genes are TRBV6-2 or TRBV6-3 and TRBJ1-1; 7 positions agree with TRBD1. Input material: peripheral blood. The CDR3 loop is CASSYSRLTGKEYTEAFF. The CDR3 nucleotides are TGTGCCAGCAGTTACTCTCGTTTGACAGGGAAGGAGTACACTGAAGCTTTCTTT.